This T cell receptor beta chain originates from a study of blood T cell repertoires in COVID-19. Study-level information: Specimens from acute and convalescent COVID-19 originated in the United States, Italy and Spain. T cells, B-cell-depleted T cells, or PBMCs supplied cDNA or gDNA.

The ends were cut back, 2 bases at V and 2 bases at J, with 11 bases in the middle. This CDR3 region has 15 residues. Germline V lookup: CDR1 SGHRS, CDR2 YFSETQ. Methods used by the authors: Amplified reference gene primers provided the basis for estimating nucleated cell counts. Generated by immunoSEQ multiplex PCR, the TCRdb table keeps only in-frame clones and is missing some. The V and J calls and clone size come from that table; D and trimming were worked out from the DNA. The table has around 16,000 clones, about 80% seen once. Sequences were obtained from peripheral blood. The sequence was obtained from a man in his 70s with active or convalescent COVID-19. V and J are TRBV5-1 and TRBJ2-1; TRBD1 is a possible D gene (6 bases). CDR3 residues: CASSFGQTTYNEQFF. The CDR3 region has the DNA TGCGCCAGCAGCTTCGGACAGACGACCTACAATGAGCAGTTCTTC.